Following are 19 T cell receptor beta chains from one sample sequenced in a study of blood T cell repertoires in COVID-19. The method was immunoSEQ multiplex PCR; TCRdb's version includes in-frame clones alone and lacks a portion of them. This sample has approximately 280,000 clones; 85% occur once, and the top ten carry 2% to 3%. The sample consisted of PBMCs or T cells enriched from blood (not recorded which). The receptors originated from a woman aged 45 to 65 who had recovered from COVID-19.

The chain is built from TRBV11-2 and TRBJ1-5, with D perhaps TRBD1 (5 bases). V lost 0 bases, J lost 3 bases, and 9 bases lay in between. The germline CDR1 and CDR2 sequences are SGHAT and FQNNGV. CDR3 length: 15 amino acids. The CDR3 DNA reads as TGTGCCAGCAGCTTAGATCGACAGCTCAATCAGCCCCAGCATTTT. It encodes CASSLDRQLNQPQHF.

The rearrangement joins TRBV30 to TRBJ1-4; possibly TRBD1 for D (6 bases). The CDR3 runs 17 residues. V was trimmed by 0 bases and J by 7 bases, leaving 21 bases between them. CDR1 is GTSNPN and CDR2 is SVGIG in the germline V gene (reference sequence). For the CDR3, the DNA is TGTGCCTGGAGTGTACATAGGGGGGGCAGGGGAAGTGAAAAACTGTTTTTT. As protein: CAWSVHRGGRGSEKLFF.

The J gene is TRBJ2-1, the V gene TRBV9; TRBD2 aligns across 10 bases. Trimming took 0 bases from V and 7 from J; bases not matched to a gene: 7. From germline, CDR1 is SGDLS and CDR2 YYNGEE. CDR3 length: 16 amino acids. The CDR3 reads CASSVAPSGSLNEQFF. CDR3 nucleotides: TGTGCCAGCAGCGTAGCTCCTAGCGGGAGTCTTAATGAGCAGTTCTTC.

The chain has TRBV18 and TRBJ1-6, with D possibly TRBD1 on 6 matching bases. Trimming pared 5 bases from V and 5 bases from J, leaving 16 bases between. There are 16 residues in the CDR3. Germline V gene sequence: CDR1 KGHSH, CDR2 LQKENI. The CDR3 coding sequence is TGTGCCAGCTCATTAAATCCGGGACAAAATAATTCACCCCTCCACTTT. Protein sequence: CASSLNPGQNNSPLHF. The variable domain in full, completed from reference TRBV18 and TRBJ1-6, reads NAGVMQNPRHLVRRRGQEARLRCSPMKGHSHVYWYRQLPEEGLKFMVYLQKENIIDESGMPKERFSAEFPKEGPSILRIQQVVRGDSAAYFCASSLNPGQNNSPLHFGNGTRLTVT.

The rearrangement links TRBV30 to TRBJ2-2; D is unresolved. Per germline, CDR1 GTSNPN and CDR2 SVGIG (reference sequence). The length of the CDR3 is 15 residues. Trimming pared 1 base from V and 4 bases from J, leaving 13 bases between. CDR3 region: CAWSGVRQRTGELFF. The CDR3, as DNA: TGTGCCTGGAGTGGTGTAAGGCAGCGCACCGGGGAGCTGTTTTTT.

The chain links TRBV7-2 to TRBJ1-2; D gene unclear. The CDR3 totals 12 residues. V lost 8 bases and J 1 base, leaving 8 bases between the germline ends. Germline V gives CDR1 SGHTA, CDR2 FQGNSA. CDR3 sequence: CASRGFNYGYTF. CDR3 nucleotide sequence: TGTGCCAGCCGGGGATTTAACTATGGCTACACCTTC.

The chain carries TRBV6-5 and TRBJ2-2; tentative D call: TRBD1 (5 bases). Trimming shortened V by 2 bases and J by 9 bases, and 10 bases separated the two germline ends. Germline CDR1 MNHEY, CDR2 SVGAGI. This CDR3 is built from 13 residues. CDR3 sequence reads: CASSYSRERELFF. CDR3 bases: TGTGCCAGCAGTTACAGCAGGGAAAGGGAGCTGTTTTTT.

This chain joins TRBV29-1 and TRBJ1-2; 9 bases fit TRBD1. This CDR3 has 14 amino acids. Germline trimming cut 3 bases from V and 4 bases from J; bases unmatched to any gene: 6. CDR1 SQVTM and CDR2 ANQGSEA come from the germline V gene. CDR3: CSVEGQGRGYGYTF. CDR3 coding DNA: TGCAGCGTTGAGGGACAGGGTCGGGGCTATGGCTACACCTTC. The complete variable domain, with remaining parts taken from reference TRBV29-1 and TRBJ1-2, reads SAVISQKPSRDICQRGTSLTIQCQVDSQVTMMFWYRQQPGQSLTLIATANQGSEATYESGFVIDKFPISRPNLTFSTLTVSNMSPEDSSIYLCSVEGQGRGYGYTFGSGTRLTVV.

With respect to this clone: This same CDR3 is encoded by further DNA sequences in the sample. The J gene is TRBJ1-2, the V gene TRBV18; D is undetermined. The CDR3 runs to 13 residues. Germline V gene sequence: CDR1 KGHSH, CDR2 LQKENI. V was shortened by 2 bases and J by 5 bases, with 9 bases between the two germline ends. CDR3 protein: CASSPSGGYGYTF. CDR3 DNA sequence: TGTGCCAGCTCACCAAGCGGTGGGTATGGCTACACCTTC.

The genes are TRBV5-1 and TRBJ2-7; 9 nucleotides line up with TRBD2. The germline gives CDR1 SGHRS, CDR2 YFSETQ. The CDR3 is 14 amino acids. Germline trimming cut 4 bases from V and 7 bases from J; bases unmatched to any gene: 9. The chain's CDR3 is CASSLAGFSGEQYF. The CDR3 DNA follows: TGCGCCAGCAGCCTAGCGGGGTTTAGTGGGGAGCAGTACTTC.

In this sample, this clone turned up once. The chain links TRBV9 to TRBJ1-3; D gene unclear. From germline, CDR1 is SGDLS and CDR2 YYNGEE. This CDR3 spans 15 amino acids. V was cut by 3 bases and J by 0 bases, with 10 bases left in between. The CDR3 loop reads CASSATSASGNTIYF. DNA for the CDR3: TGTGCCAGCAGCGCGACTAGCGCCTCTGGAAACACCATATATTTT.

This sequence joins TRBV30 and TRBJ1-5, with D possibly TRBD1 on 6 matching bases. Trimming removed 5 bases at V and 4 bases at J, with 12 bases between. The CDR3 extends over 13 amino acids. CDR1 GTSNPN and CDR2 SVGIG come from the germline V gene (reference sequence). The CDR3 DNA reads as TGTGCCTGGGCCCCGGACAGAAATCAGCCCCAGCATTTT. Its translation is CAWAPDRNQPQHF.

This clone was detected a few times. The rearrangement uses TRBV30 and TRBJ2-7; weak D call: TRBD2 (6 bases). CDR3 size: 13 residues. The V end was cut by 1 base, the J end by 5 bases, with 12 bases between. Germline CDR1 and CDR2: GTSNPN and SVGIG (reference sequence). The CDR3 sequence: CAWSGGGSDEQYF. In DNA, the CDR3 is TGTGCCTGGAGTGGTGGAGGGAGCGACGAGCAGTACTTC.

This clone was seen a single time. This sequence joins TRBV2 and TRBJ1-6; no clear D. Germline V lookup: CDR1 SNHLY, CDR2 FYNNEI. V gave up 6 bases and J gave up 8 bases, with 11 bases separating them. This CDR3 is 13 amino acids long. DNA of the CDR3: TGTGCCAGCAGCCAAGACTCGGATTCACCCCTCCACTTT. It encodes CASSQDSDSPLHF.

The V and J genes are TRBV27 and TRBJ2-3, with 9 positions matching TRBD2. Looked up from germline, CDR1 is MNHEY and CDR2 is SMNVEV (reference sequence). V was clipped by 6 bases and J by 3 bases; unmatched bases: 10. This CDR3 spans 16 amino acids. The CDR3 bases are TGTGCCAGCAGCCTGACTAGCGGCTACGGGACAGATACGCAGTATTTT. Translated, it gives CASSLTSGYGTDTQYF.

This clone was seen a handful of times. The V call is TRBV3-1 (or the pseudogene TRBV3-2), the J call TRBJ2-2; D is perhaps TRBD1 (5 bases). Trimming cost V 4 bases and J 2 bases, with 8 bases left between them. Germline V gives CDR1 LGHDT, CDR2 YNNKEL (reference sequence). The CDR3 has 14 amino acids. DNA for the CDR3: TGTGCCAGCAGCCGGCAGGGAAACACCGGGGAGCTGTTTTTT. This sequence encodes CASSRQGNTGELFF.

The chain combines TRBV27 with TRBJ2-7; perhaps TRBD1 as D (6 bases). The CDR3 sequence is 14 residues long. The ends were cut back, 5 bases at V and 3 bases at J, with 14 bases in the middle. CDR1 is MNHEY, CDR2 SMNVEV, per germline (reference sequence). The CDR3 reads CASSADWGLYEQYF. Written as DNA, the CDR3 is TGTGCCAGCAGTGCGGACTGGGGGCTCTACGAGCAGTACTTC.

This chain uses TRBV3-1 (or the pseudogene TRBV3-2) with TRBJ1-4; TRBD1 is a possible D gene (6 bases). The CDR3 consists of 16 residues. V lost 1 base and J lost 3, with 12 bases in between. Germline V gives CDR1 LGHDT, CDR2 YNNKEL (reference sequence). The DNA of the CDR3 is TGTGCCAGCAGCCAAGGTCCGGGGGGCTCTAATGAAAAACTGTTTTTT. Protein sequence: CASSQGPGGSNEKLFF.

V usage is TRBV14 and J usage is TRBJ2-1, with a tentative D call TRBD1 (6 bases). The germline V and J ends were trimmed by 1 base and 4 bases, with 8 bases remaining between them. Germline V gives CDR1 SGHDN, CDR2 FVKESK. The CDR3 runs 14 residues. This chain's CDR3 is CASSQVRGYNEQFF. The DNA for the CDR3 is TGTGCCAGCAGCCAAGTCAGGGGATACAATGAGCAGTTCTTC.